A single count supports the clone carrying this TCR beta chain. The record originates from a study of lymphopenia after photon versus proton radiotherapy. Sequencing used immunoSEQ multiplex PCR; TCRdb keeps in-frame clones, though not all of them. The table lists 150,000 to 200,000 clones, approximately 86% of them singletons. The ends were cut back, 0 bases at V and 4 bases at J, with 9 bases in the middle. In germline, CDR1 is SGHTA, CDR2 FQGNSA. The CDR3 loop spans 14 amino acids. The specimen comprised peripheral blood, sampled from a patient treated with photon-based radiotherapy. This clonotype was sampled from a man aged 50-59 years with gastric cancer. This chain links TRBV7-2 with TRBJ2-5; D remains ambiguous. In DNA, the CDR3 is TGTGCCAGCAGCTTAGCCGGGTTTGGAGAGACCCAGTACTTC. Residues: CASSLAGFGETQYF.